The rows below give T cell receptor beta chains drawn from one sample of a study of T cell therapy product for transplant patients. Measured with immunoSEQ multiplex PCR; TCRdb has only the in-frame clones, and not every one. The sample carries about 1,000 clones, around 50% recorded once. These receptors have no known antigen. What was sequenced was a sorted cell population cultured from PBMCs. These TCRs come from an adult in good health. Each CDR3 is given with its conserved first and last residue. Each record gives: D gene, V gene, clone size, CDR3 length, J gene, CDR3 DNA, CDR3 protein. D genes are given only for firm matches. Only part of the rows carry a size: once, few, many, or a class if the clone is expanded.

d_call: .; v_call: TRBV7-2; clone_size: .; cdr3_length: 16; j_call: TRBJ1-2; cdr3_nt: TGTGCCAGCAGCGAGGCGAGCGCTGTATCCGGGTATGGCTACACCTTC; cdr3_aa: CASSEASAVSGYGYTF
d_call: .; v_call: TRBV5-4; clone_size: .; cdr3_length: 14; j_call: TRBJ1-6; cdr3_nt: TGTGCCAGCAGCTTGTATCCAGCCGGATCACCCCTCCACTTT; cdr3_aa: CASSLYPAGSPLHF
d_call: .; v_call: TRBV5-1; clone_size: .; cdr3_length: 16; j_call: TRBJ2-5; cdr3_nt: TGCGCCAGCAGCTTGGTAGGGACACTGGAGAGAGAGACCCAGTACTTC; cdr3_aa: CASSLVGTLERETQYF
d_call: TRBD1; v_call: TRBV5-1; clone_size: few; cdr3_length: 13; j_call: TRBJ1-2; cdr3_nt: TGCGCCAGCAGCCCGGGACAGGGTGAGGGCTACACCTTC; cdr3_aa: CASSPGQGEGYTF
d_call: TRBD1; v_call: TRBV6-5; clone_size: .; cdr3_length: 14; j_call: TRBJ1-6; cdr3_nt: TGTGCCAGCAGGTCCGGGACAGGGAAATCACCCCTCCACTTT; cdr3_aa: CASRSGTGKSPLHF
d_call: .; v_call: TRBV7-9; clone_size: few; cdr3_length: 13; j_call: TRBJ2-7; cdr3_nt: TGTGCCAGCACAATAGGGGGGGGCATCGAGCAGTACTTC; cdr3_aa: CASTIGGGIEQYF
d_call: .; v_call: TRBV7-8; clone_size: once; cdr3_length: 15; j_call: TRBJ2-1; cdr3_nt: TGTGCCAGCAGCTTAGAGGGCGGGGGCCGGGGGGAGCAGTTCTTC; cdr3_aa: CASSLEGGGRGEQFF
d_call: .; v_call: TRBV29-1; clone_size: .; cdr3_length: 13; j_call: TRBJ2-7; cdr3_nt: TGCAGCGTTGGAGCGGGTAGATCCTACGAGCAGTACTTC; cdr3_aa: CSVGAGRSYEQYF
d_call: .; v_call: TRBV4-3; clone_size: .; cdr3_length: 16; j_call: TRBJ2-1; cdr3_nt: TGCGCCAGCAGCCAAGATTCAGGCGGGTTTTCCGATGAGCAGTTCTTC; cdr3_aa: CASSQDSGGFSDEQFF
d_call: .; v_call: TRBV30; clone_size: .; cdr3_length: 13; j_call: TRBJ2-5; cdr3_nt: TGTGCCTGGATTAACCGGATCCAAGAGACCCAGTACTTC; cdr3_aa: CAWINRIQETQYF
d_call: TRBD1; v_call: TRBV27; clone_size: .; cdr3_length: 17; j_call: TRBJ1-1; cdr3_nt: TGTGCCAGCAGTGGGGGGGGACAGGAAGGAGGGAACACTGAAGCTTTCTTT; cdr3_aa: CASSGGGQEGGNTEAFF
d_call: TRBD2; v_call: TRBV6-5; clone_size: .; cdr3_length: 15; j_call: TRBJ2-2; cdr3_nt: TGTGCCAGCAAGTTTACTAGCGGGGGGACCGGGGAGCTGTTTTTT; cdr3_aa: CASKFTSGGTGELFF
d_call: TRBD1; v_call: TRBV18; clone_size: .; cdr3_length: 16; j_call: TRBJ2-2; cdr3_nt: TGTGCCAGCTCACCACCTACAGGGGGCAACACCGGGGAGCTGTTTTTT; cdr3_aa: CASSPPTGGNTGELFF
d_call: TRBD2; v_call: TRBV7-2; clone_size: once; cdr3_length: 14; j_call: TRBJ2-3; cdr3_nt: TGTGCCAGCAGCTTGGGACTAGCAGGGGATACGCAGTATTTT; cdr3_aa: CASSLGLAGDTQYF
d_call: .; v_call: TRBV19; clone_size: .; cdr3_length: 16; j_call: TRBJ1-1; cdr3_nt: TGTGCCAGTAGTATCCGACGAGGACAACCGAACACTGAAGCTTTCTTT; cdr3_aa: CASSIRRGQPNTEAFF
d_call: TRBD1; v_call: TRBV6-5; clone_size: .; cdr3_length: 14; j_call: TRBJ2-1; cdr3_nt: TGTGCCACCGTCCGGGACAGCACCTACAATGAGCAGTTCTTC; cdr3_aa: CATVRDSTYNEQFF
d_call: .; v_call: TRBV29-1; clone_size: medium-sized; cdr3_length: 14; j_call: TRBJ2-3; cdr3_nt: TGCAGCGTTGATTCGGCGGGGAGAACAGATACGCAGTATTTT; cdr3_aa: CSVDSAGRTDTQYF
d_call: TRBD1; v_call: TRBV30; clone_size: few; cdr3_length: 14; j_call: TRBJ1-2; cdr3_nt: TGTGCCTGGAGTGACAGGGGGCTGGGGTATGGCTACACCTTC; cdr3_aa: CAWSDRGLGYGYTF
d_call: .; v_call: TRBV11-2; clone_size: .; cdr3_length: 14; j_call: TRBJ2-6; cdr3_nt: TGTGCCAGCAGCCTGGGCTCTGGGGCCAACGTCCTGACTTTC; cdr3_aa: CASSLGSGANVLTF
d_call: .; v_call: TRBV29-1; clone_size: .; cdr3_length: 12; j_call: TRBJ2-1; cdr3_nt: TGCAGCGTTGTTCGGGGAATCGATGAGCAGTTCTTC; cdr3_aa: CSVVRGIDEQFF
d_call: .; v_call: TRBV7-8; clone_size: .; cdr3_length: 14; j_call: TRBJ1-5; cdr3_nt: TGTGCCAGCAGCCAACAGATGTCCAATCAGCCCCAGCATTTT; cdr3_aa: CASSQQMSNQPQHF
d_call: TRBD1; v_call: TRBV6-1; clone_size: once; cdr3_length: 15; j_call: TRBJ2-7; cdr3_nt: TGTGCCAGCAGTAGATCCGGGACAGGGTCCCACGAGCAGTACTTC; cdr3_aa: CASSRSGTGSHEQYF
d_call: .; v_call: TRBV7-9; clone_size: .; cdr3_length: 13; j_call: TRBJ1-2; cdr3_nt: TGTGCCAGCAGCTCGGGGAAAAACTATGGCTACACCTTC; cdr3_aa: CASSSGKNYGYTF